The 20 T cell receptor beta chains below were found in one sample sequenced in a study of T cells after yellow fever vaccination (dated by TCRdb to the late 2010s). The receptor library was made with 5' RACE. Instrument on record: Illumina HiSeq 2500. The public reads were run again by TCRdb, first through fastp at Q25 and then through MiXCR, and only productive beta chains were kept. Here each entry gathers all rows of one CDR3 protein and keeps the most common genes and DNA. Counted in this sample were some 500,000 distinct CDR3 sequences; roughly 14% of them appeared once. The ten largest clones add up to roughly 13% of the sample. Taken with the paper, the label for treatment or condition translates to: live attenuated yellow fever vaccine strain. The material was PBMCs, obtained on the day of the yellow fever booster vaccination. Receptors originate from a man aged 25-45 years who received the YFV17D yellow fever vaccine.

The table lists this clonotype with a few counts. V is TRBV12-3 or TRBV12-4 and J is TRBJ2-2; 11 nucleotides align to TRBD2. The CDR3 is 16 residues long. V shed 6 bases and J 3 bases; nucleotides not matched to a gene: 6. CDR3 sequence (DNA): TGTGCCAGCAGATCCACTAGCGGGAGAGACACCGGGGAGCTGTTTTTT. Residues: CASRSTSGRDTGELFF.

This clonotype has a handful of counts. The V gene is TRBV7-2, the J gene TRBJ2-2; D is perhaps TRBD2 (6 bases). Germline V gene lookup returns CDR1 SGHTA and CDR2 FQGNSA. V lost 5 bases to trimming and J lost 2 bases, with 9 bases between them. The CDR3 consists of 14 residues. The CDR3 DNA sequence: TGTGCCAGCAGCCACGGGGGTAACACCGGGGAGCTGTTTTTT. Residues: CASSHGGNTGELFF.

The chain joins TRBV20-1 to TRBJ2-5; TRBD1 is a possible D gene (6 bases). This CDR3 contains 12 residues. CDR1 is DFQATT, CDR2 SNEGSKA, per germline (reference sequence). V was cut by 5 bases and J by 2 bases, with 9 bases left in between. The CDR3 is CSASGQQETQYF. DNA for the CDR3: TGCAGTGCTTCCGGACAGCAAGAGACCCAGTACTTC.

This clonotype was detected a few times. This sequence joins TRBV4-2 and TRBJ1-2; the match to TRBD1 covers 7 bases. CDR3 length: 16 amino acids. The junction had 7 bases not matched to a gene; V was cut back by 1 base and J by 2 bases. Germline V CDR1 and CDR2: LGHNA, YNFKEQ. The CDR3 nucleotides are TGTGCCAGCAGCCAAGTGGGGACAGACGGGAACTATGGCTACACCTTC. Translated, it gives CASSQVGTDGNYGYTF.

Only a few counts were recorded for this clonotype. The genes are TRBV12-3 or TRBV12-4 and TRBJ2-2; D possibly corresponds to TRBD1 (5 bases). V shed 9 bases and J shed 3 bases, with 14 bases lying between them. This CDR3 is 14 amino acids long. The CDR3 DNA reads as TGTGCCAGTCTAAAGGGGTGGGACACCGGGGAGCTGTTTTTT. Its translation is CASLKGWDTGELFF.

The CDR3 DNA reads as TGTGCCAGCAGCTTCCCACCGGGGGATACGCAGTATTTT. It codes for CASSFPPGDTQYF. This chain joins TRBV5-4 and TRBJ2-3, with D perhaps matching TRBD2 (5 bases). This CDR3 has 13 amino acids. Trimming removed 2 bases from V and 6 bases from J, with 10 bases in between. Looked up from germline, CDR1 is SGHNT and CDR2 is YYREEE (reference sequence).

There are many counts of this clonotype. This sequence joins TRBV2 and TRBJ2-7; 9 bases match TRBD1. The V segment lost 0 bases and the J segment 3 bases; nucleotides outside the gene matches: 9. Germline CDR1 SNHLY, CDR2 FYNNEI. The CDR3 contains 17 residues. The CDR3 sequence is CASSEAHGGQGIYEQYF. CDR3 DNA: TGTGCCAGCAGTGAAGCGCATGGGGGACAGGGAATCTACGAGCAGTACTTC.

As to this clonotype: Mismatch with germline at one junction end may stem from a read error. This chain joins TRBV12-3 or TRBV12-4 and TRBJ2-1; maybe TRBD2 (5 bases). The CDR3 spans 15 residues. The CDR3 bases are TGTGCCAGCAGTTTCCTAGCCGCATCCTACATTGAGCAGTTCTTC. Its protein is CASSFLAASYIEQFF.

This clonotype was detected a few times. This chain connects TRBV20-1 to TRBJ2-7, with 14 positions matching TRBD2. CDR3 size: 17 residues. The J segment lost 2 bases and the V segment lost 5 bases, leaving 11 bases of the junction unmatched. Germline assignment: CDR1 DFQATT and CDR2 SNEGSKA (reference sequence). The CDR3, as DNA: TGCAGTGCTCCGCTCTCGACTAGCGGGAGGGCCACCTACGAGCAGTACTTC. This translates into CSAPLSTSGRATYEQYF.

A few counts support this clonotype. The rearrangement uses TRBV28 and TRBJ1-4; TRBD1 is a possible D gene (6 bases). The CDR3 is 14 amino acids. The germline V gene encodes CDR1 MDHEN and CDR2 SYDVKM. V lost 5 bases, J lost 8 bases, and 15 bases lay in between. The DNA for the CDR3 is TGTGCCAGCAGTGGGGGGACAAGGGACGAAAAACTGTTTTTT. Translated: CASSGGTRDEKLFF.

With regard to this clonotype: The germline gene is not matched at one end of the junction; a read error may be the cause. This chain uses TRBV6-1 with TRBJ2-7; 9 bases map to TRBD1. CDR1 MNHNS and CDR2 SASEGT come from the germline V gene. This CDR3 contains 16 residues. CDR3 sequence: CDSKKSRQGGTYEQYF. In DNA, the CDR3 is TGTGACAGCAAAAAAAGTCGACAGGGGGGTACCTACGAGCAGTACTTC.

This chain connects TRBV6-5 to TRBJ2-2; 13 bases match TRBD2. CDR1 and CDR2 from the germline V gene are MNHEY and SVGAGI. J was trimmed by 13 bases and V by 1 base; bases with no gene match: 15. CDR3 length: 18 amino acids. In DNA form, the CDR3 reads TGTGCCAGCAGTTACTTAGCCTCCGGGACTAGCGGGATCGTGGGGCTGTTTTTT. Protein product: CASSYLASGTSGIVGLFF.

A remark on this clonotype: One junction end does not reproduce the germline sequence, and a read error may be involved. For the CDR3, the DNA is TGTGCCAGCAATCCGGGACAGGGCCAAGAGTCCCAGTACTTC. Translating it yields CASNPGQGQESQYF. The chain uses TRBV2 and TRBJ2-5, with 9 positions matching TRBD1. This CDR3 spans 14 amino acids. Germline-derived CDR1 and CDR2 are SNHLY and FYNNEI.

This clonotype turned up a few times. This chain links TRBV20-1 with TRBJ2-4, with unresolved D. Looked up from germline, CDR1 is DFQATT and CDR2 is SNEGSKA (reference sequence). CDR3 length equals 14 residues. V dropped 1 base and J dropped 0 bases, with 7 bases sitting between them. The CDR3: CSARVPRAKNIQYF. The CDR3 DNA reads TGCAGTGCTAGAGTACCGAGAGCCAAAAACATTCAGTACTTC.

The CDR3 nucleotides are TGTGCCAGCAGTTGGTCTGGAAACACCATATATTTT. Encoded protein: CASSWSGNTIYF. The genes are TRBV12-3 or TRBV12-4 and TRBJ1-3; D is unresolved. Trimming removed 4 bases from V and 1 base from J, with 2 bases in between. This CDR3 has 12 residues.

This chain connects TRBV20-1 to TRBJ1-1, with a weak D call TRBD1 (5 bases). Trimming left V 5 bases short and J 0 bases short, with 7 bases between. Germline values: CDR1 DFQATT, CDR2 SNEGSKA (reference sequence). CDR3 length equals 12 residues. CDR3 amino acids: CSAWGVNTEAFF. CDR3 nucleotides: TGCAGTGCTTGGGGGGTGAACACTGAAGCTTTCTTT.

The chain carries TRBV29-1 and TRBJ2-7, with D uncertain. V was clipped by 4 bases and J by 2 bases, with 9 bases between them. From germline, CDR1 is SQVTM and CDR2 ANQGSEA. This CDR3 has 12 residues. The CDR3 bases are TGCAGCGTTGGAGGCCTAGCCTACGAGCAGTACTTC. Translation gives CSVGGLAYEQYF.

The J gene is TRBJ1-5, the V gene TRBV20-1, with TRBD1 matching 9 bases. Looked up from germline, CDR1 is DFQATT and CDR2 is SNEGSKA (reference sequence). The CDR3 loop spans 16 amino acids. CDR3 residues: CCAATQGALSNQPQHF. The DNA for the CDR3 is TGCTGCGCTGCAACACAGGGGGCGTTGAGCAATCAGCCCCAGCATTTT.

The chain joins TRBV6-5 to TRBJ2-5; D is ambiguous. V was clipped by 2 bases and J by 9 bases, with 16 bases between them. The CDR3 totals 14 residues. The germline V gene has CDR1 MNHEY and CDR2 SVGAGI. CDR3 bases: TGTGCCAGCAGTTACCAAGGCCCAAAGCTGGCCCAGTACTTC. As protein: CASSYQGPKLAQYF.

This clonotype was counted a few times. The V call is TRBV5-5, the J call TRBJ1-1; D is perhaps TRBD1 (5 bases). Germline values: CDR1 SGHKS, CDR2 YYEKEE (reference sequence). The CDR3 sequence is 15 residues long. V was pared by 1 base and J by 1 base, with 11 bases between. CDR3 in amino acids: CASSLTPGPNTEAFF. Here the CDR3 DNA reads TGTGCCAGCAGCTTGACCCCAGGGCCGAACACTGAAGCTTTCTTT.